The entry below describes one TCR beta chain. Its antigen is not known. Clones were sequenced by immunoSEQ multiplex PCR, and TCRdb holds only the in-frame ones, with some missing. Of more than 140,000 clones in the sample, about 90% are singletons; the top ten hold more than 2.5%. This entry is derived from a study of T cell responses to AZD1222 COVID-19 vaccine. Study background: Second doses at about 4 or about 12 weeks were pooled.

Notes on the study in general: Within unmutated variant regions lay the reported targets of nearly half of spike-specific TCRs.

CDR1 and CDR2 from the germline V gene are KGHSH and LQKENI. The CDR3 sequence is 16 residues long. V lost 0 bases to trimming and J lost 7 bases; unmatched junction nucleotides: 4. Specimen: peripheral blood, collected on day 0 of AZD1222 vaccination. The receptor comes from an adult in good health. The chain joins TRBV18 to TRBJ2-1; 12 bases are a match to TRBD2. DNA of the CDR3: TGTGCCAGCTCACCACCCGGACTAGCGGGACGGAATGAGCAGTTCTTC. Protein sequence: CASSPPGLAGRNEQFF.